This T cell receptor beta chain comes out of a study of PD-1 blockade in classical Hodgkin lymphoma. Study conclusions and caveats: CD4+ but not CD8+ TCR diversity rose significantly by C4D1.

Libraries were prepared by immunoSEQ multiplex PCR; TCRdb keeps only in-frame clonotypes and omits some of them. Of roughly 18,000 clones listed, about 75% are singletons. Germline V gene sequence: CDR1 SEHNR, CDR2 FQNEAQ (reference sequence). V was clipped by 0 bases and J by 0 bases, with 14 bases between them. The CDR3 has 17 amino acids. Time point denoted: cycle 4 day 1 (C4D1), after less than seven weeks of nivolumab. Relapse was seen in all patients after autologous stem cell transplantation, and brentuximab vedotin exposure was variable. Investigators isolated CD4+ T cells from thawed PBMCs through magnetic negative selection. In this sample, this clone turned up once. Its antigen is not known.

Specimen: CD4+ T cells from blood, collected before the fourth cycle of nivolumab. This receptor was identified in a human donor with classical Hodgkin lymphoma. The chain joins TRBV7-9 to TRBJ1-1; no clear D gene. The CDR3, as DNA: TGTGCCAGCAGCTTAGCGCTCTCTAGGCAAATGAACACTGAAGCTTTCTTT. It specifies CASSLALSRQMNTEAFF.